The 14 T cell receptor beta chains presented below share a single source sample, sequenced in a study of blood T cell repertoires in COVID-19. Repertoires were generated with immunoSEQ multiplex PCR, while TCRdb's copy carries only in-frame clones and drops some. Here the sample spans about 210,000 clones, approximately 91% being singletons. Sequenced sample: peripheral blood. Source of these receptors: a woman aged 40 to 50 with acute or convalescent COVID-19.

This clone is a singleton in its sample. The chain combines TRBV14 with TRBJ2-7, with 10 positions matching TRBD1. Germline values: CDR1 SGHDN, CDR2 FVKESK. The trim removed 4 bases at V and 4 bases at J, leaving 7 bases unmatched. CDR3 size: 15 residues. The CDR3 DNA reads TGTGCCAGCAGCCTAGGACAGGGGGGGTTTTACGAGCAGTACGTC. Encoded protein: CASSLGQGGFYEQYV.

V gene TRBV5-1 combines with J gene TRBJ1-1, with D unclear. V dropped 3 bases and J dropped 1 base, with 7 bases sitting between them. The CDR3 runs to 13 residues. Germline loops: CDR1 SGHRS, CDR2 YFSETQ. The CDR3 protein is CASSSPGNTEAFF. The CDR3 nucleotides are TGCGCCAGCAGCTCTCCGGGGAACACTGAAGCTTTCTTT. The variable domain in full, completed from reference TRBV5-1 and TRBJ1-1, reads KAGVTQTPRYLIKTRGQQVTLSCSPISGHRSVSWYQQTPGQGLQFLFEYFSETQRNKGNFPGRFSGRQFSNSRSEMNVSTLELGDSALYLCASSSPGNTEAFFGQGTRLTVV.

The rearrangement joins TRBV5-1 to TRBJ1-3; D perhaps matches TRBD1 (6 bases). With 3 bases removed from V and 2 bases from J, the gap between germline ends came to 9 bases. The germline gives CDR1 SGHRS, CDR2 YFSETQ. The CDR3 is made up of 14 amino acids. In DNA, the CDR3 is TGCGCCAGCAGCTCTACAGGGACTGGAAACACCATATATTTT. This codes for CASSSTGTGNTIYF.

The chain employs TRBV9 and TRBJ2-3; 9 bases are a match to TRBD1. The length of the CDR3 is 16 residues. After removal of 3 bases from V and 1 base from J, the junction contained 6 bases not matched to a gene. The germline V gene has CDR1 SGDLS and CDR2 YYNGEE. CDR3 amino acids: CASSATGGYGTDTQYF. CDR3 DNA: TGTGCCAGCAGCGCCACAGGGGGCTATGGCACAGATACGCAGTATTTT.

The V and J genes are TRBV19 and TRBJ1-5; TRBD1 aligns across 7 bases. The ends lost 7 bases at V and 3 bases at J; junction bases unmatched: 12. The CDR3 consists of 16 residues. Per the germline V gene, CDR1 is LNHDA and CDR2 is SQIVND (reference sequence). CDR3 in DNA: TGTGCCAGTAACCCGTTACAGGGGCCACTCAATCAGCCCCAGCATTTT. Residues: CASNPLQGPLNQPQHF.

V gene TRBV2 combines with J gene TRBJ1-1; TRBD1 matches at 7 bases. This CDR3 contains 18 residues. V shed 2 bases and J 0 bases; nucleotides not matched to a gene: 12. Germline V gene lookup returns CDR1 SNHLY and CDR2 FYNNEI. The CDR3 coding sequence is TGTGCCAGCAGTGAAATAGTGTCCGGGACAGCCTTGAACACTGAAGCTTTCTTT. Translation: CASSEIVSGTALNTEAFF.

The chain joins TRBV7-2 to TRBJ2-3; no reliable D call. V lost 5 bases to trimming and J lost 7 bases, with 13 bases between them. Germline V gene data show CDR1 as SGHTA and CDR2 as FQGNSA. The CDR3 sequence is 13 residues long. CDR3 region: CASSPHLPNTQYF. The CDR3 nucleotides read TGTGCCAGCAGCCCCCACTTGCCTAATACGCAGTATTTT.

The CDR3 region has the DNA TGTGCCATCAGCGCTACAGGGGGAAACACTGAAGCTTTCTTT. Residues: CAISATGGNTEAFF. The V gene is TRBV10-3, the J gene TRBJ1-1, with TRBD1 matching 8 bases. Germline CDR1 reads ENHRY; CDR2 reads SYGVKD. The CDR3 consists of 14 residues. The junction had 5 bases not matched to a gene; V was cut back by 6 bases and J by 2 bases.

The chain carries TRBV25-1 and TRBJ2-1; no firm D call. Trimming pared 5 bases from V and 6 bases from J, leaving 8 bases between. Germline loops: CDR1 MGHDK, CDR2 SYGVNS. CDR3 length equals 12 residues. CDR3 amino acids: CASSHSSNEQFF. The CDR3, as DNA: TGTGCCAGCAGTCACAGTTCCAATGAGCAGTTCTTC. Full variable domain (missing parts from reference TRBV25-1 and TRBJ2-1): EADIYQTPRYLVIGTGKKITLECSQTMGHDKMYWYQQDPGMELHLIHYSYGVNSTEKGDLSSESTVSRIRTEHFPLTLESARPSHTSQYLCASSHSSNEQFFGPGTRLTVL.

A single count supports this clone. The J gene is TRBJ2-5, the V gene TRBV5-1; TRBD1 agrees at 10 bases. There are 16 residues in the CDR3. CDR1 and CDR2 (germline): SGHRS, YFSETQ. The trim removed 0 bases at V and 1 base at J, leaving 3 bases unmatched. The CDR3 DNA reads as TGCGCCAGCAGCTTGGGGGGACAGGGGTCCCAAGAGACCCAGTACTTC. Translated, it gives CASSLGGQGSQETQYF.

V gene TRBV30 combines with J gene TRBJ1-2; 7 nucleotides match TRBD1. V shed 1 base and J 13 bases; nucleotides not matched to a gene: 9. Germline values: CDR1 GTSNPN, CDR2 SVGIG (reference sequence). This CDR3 is built from 12 residues. DNA of the CDR3: TGTGCCTGGAGTGGCGGGACAGCTTCCTGCACCTTC. Translated: CAWSGGTASCTF.

The chain couples TRBV2 to TRBJ1-2; 7 bases map to TRBD1. Germline V gene lookup returns CDR1 SNHLY and CDR2 FYNNEI. V dropped 4 bases and J dropped 5; count of bases not matched to a gene: 7. The CDR3 consists of 14 residues. The CDR3 spells CASSGGTVGYGYTF. CDR3 nucleotides: TGTGCCAGCAGTGGCGGGACAGTGGGGTATGGCTACACCTTC.

CDR3 nucleotides: TGTGCCAGCAGCTTAGGGGGACAGGGGCAAGAGACCCAGTACTTC. It specifies CASSLGGQGQETQYF. J is TRBJ2-5 and V is TRBV7-9; 10 positions match TRBD1. In germline, CDR1 is SEHNR, CDR2 FQNEAQ (reference sequence). This CDR3 has 15 amino acids. The ends lost 1 base at V and 2 bases at J; junction bases unmatched: 1.

V is TRBV30 and J is TRBJ2-3; D is unresolved. Germline loops: CDR1 GTSNPN, CDR2 SVGIG (reference sequence). The germline V and J ends were trimmed by 4 bases and 4 bases, with 6 bases remaining between them. CDR3 length: 11 amino acids. CDR3 region: CAWTSADTQYF. CDR3 coding DNA: TGTGCCTGGACATCAGCAGATACGCAGTATTTT. The full variable domain, rest sourced from reference TRBV30 and TRBJ2-3, is SQTIHQWPATLVQPVGSPLSLECTVEGTSNPNLYWYRQAAGRGLQLLFYSVGIGQISSEVPQNLSASRPQDRQFILSSKKLLLSDSGFYLCAWTSADTQYFGPGTRLTVL.